The present T cell receptor beta chain was sequenced within a study of T cells in localized non-small cell lung cancer (dated by TCRdb to the early 2020s). Study-level background: The study analyzed T cell repertoires of hundreds of early-stage NSCLC patients, comparing tumors and uninvolved tumor-adjacent lungs. The cohort comprised roughly 240 treatment-naïve NSCLC patients with resected, localized lung tumors. NSCLC patients had a mean age of around 61 years, and 129 were male and about a hundred female. The study at large found these results: Because multi-region tumor sequencing was not performed, intratumor heterogeneity could not be ruled out. Of the top 100 tumor clones, a median of around 57 were detected in paired uninvolved adjacent lung; approximately 28 were also among that lung's top 100. Because the study design was exploratory, TCR variables were selected using unadjusted p-values without false-discovery rate correction. Longer overall survival was associated with higher T cell density in blood, whereas shorter survival was associated with higher clonality in adjacent lung. Uninvolved tumor-adjacent lung showed the highest T cell clonality, higher than tumor, which suggests more focused antigenic responses in the adjacent lung.

TCR beta CDR3 regions were sequenced from DNA using the immunoSEQ Assay. The source study handled its data this way. To compute T cell density, TCR beta template counts were normalized to usable DNA, which was estimated by amplifying housekeeping genes. Using the preseqR package, richness was estimated by extrapolating to 120,000 templates for tissue samples and 400,000 templates for PBMC samples. Clonality was taken to be one minus Pielou's evenness. Tissue-enriched TCRs were identified by differential abundance testing using productive amino-acid clonotypes, minimum total count 5 and alpha 0.1. The Jaccard Index and the Morisita Overlap Index were used to measure how much the repertoires overlapped between compartments. GLIPH grouped TCR beta CDR3s together with public tetramer-defined viral CDR3s, and a viral motif had to include at least three viral sequences and show V-gene enrichment. As stored in TCRdb, this immuneACCESS dataset retains in-frame rearrangements with V and J assigned. A fraction of the clones does not appear; measured against another copy, unresolved V genes explain less than half of the discrepancy, and the remainder lacks a known reason. D and trimming were read from the DNA, whereas the V and J calls and clone size are those reported in that table. The table for this sample lists over 70,000 clones; 80% to 90% of them were counted only once. The top ten hold around a fifth of the sample.

At diagnosis, tumor, uninvolved tumor-adjacent lung and peripheral blood were collected and then preserved as a mix of FFPE and fresh-frozen material. For TCR repertoire profiling, the blood samples were analyzed as peripheral blood mononuclear cells. The CDR3 has 10 amino acids, counting the end cysteine and phenylalanine. The entry retains the CDR3 DNA only, 30 bases that are in frame from base 1. The germline ends are 9 bases apart after V is trimmed by 8 bases and J by 8 bases. Regarding this clone: There is no known antigen for this receptor. Per-base qualities were not stored, and no clone one base away is much larger.

The clonotype comes from a male donor aged 60 or over with stage III squamous cell lung carcinoma. Sequences were derived from peripheral blood, sampled before any cancer treatment. The V and J genes are TRBV23-1 and TRBJ1-1, with the D gene uncertain. TRBV23-1 is an ORF for which the function is uncertain. Here is the DNA: TGCGCCAGCCGCCGAAGGGAAGCTTTCTTT. This codes for CASRRREAFF.